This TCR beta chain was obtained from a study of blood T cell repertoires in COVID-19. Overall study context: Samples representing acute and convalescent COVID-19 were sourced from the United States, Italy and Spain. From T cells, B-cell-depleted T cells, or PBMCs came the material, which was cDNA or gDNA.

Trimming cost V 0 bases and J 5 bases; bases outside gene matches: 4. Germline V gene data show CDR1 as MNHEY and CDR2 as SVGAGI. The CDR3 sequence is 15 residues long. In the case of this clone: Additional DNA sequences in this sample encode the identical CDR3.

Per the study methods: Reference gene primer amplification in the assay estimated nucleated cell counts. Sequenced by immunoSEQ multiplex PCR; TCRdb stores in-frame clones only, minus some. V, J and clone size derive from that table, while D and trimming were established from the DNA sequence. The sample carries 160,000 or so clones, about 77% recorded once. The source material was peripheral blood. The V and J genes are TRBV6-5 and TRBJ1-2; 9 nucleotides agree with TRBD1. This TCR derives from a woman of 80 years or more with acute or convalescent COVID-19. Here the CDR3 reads CASSYSGQGGYGYTF. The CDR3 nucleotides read TGTGCCAGCAGTTACTCGGGACAGGGAGGGTATGGCTACACCTTC.